Below are 18 T cell receptor beta chains sequenced from a single sample in a study of OX40 agonist ivuxolimab in advanced cancers. Clones were read by immunoSEQ multiplex PCR, and TCRdb kept only the in-frame ones, dropping some. The table shows almost 85,000 clones, with 94% occurring only once. Source: CD4+ or CD8+ T cells sorted from blood, taken in a trial of the OX40 agonist ivuxolimab. The receptors were sampled from an adult with an advanced solid tumor such as melanoma, head and neck, liver or kidney cancer.

The chain couples TRBV7-8 to TRBJ2-2; D is unclear. Trimming took off 4 bases at V and 5 bases at J, with 17 bases between the two ends. The CDR3 is made up of 16 amino acids. Germline CDR1 SGHVS, CDR2 FQNEAQ. The CDR3 loop reads CASSSPDMGRTGELFF. The DNA for the CDR3 is TGTGCCAGCAGCTCCCCAGATATGGGTAGGACCGGGGAGCTGTTTTTT.

With regard to this clone: The same CDR3 also results from other DNA sequences found in this sample. The rearrangement joins TRBV13 to TRBJ2-4, with D perhaps matching TRBD1 or TRBD2 (5 bases each). CDR3 size: 16 residues. The ends were cut back, 3 bases at V and 0 bases at J, with 12 bases in the middle. Germline V gives CDR1 PRHDT, CDR2 FYEKMQ (reference sequence). The CDR3 spells CASSFSTGLAKNIQYF. CDR3 DNA sequence: TGTGCCAGCAGCTTCTCAACAGGACTAGCCAAAAACATTCAGTACTTC.

The chain links TRBV27 to TRBJ2-1; 8 bases are shared with TRBD1. The germline V gene has CDR1 MNHEY and CDR2 SMNVEV (reference sequence). V gave up 3 bases and J gave up 1 base; unmatched junction bases: 2. The CDR3 runs to 15 residues. Here the CDR3 reads CASSFGQGSYNEQFF. CDR3 sequence (DNA): TGTGCCAGCAGTTTCGGACAGGGTTCCTACAATGAGCAGTTCTTC.

The chain recombines TRBV27 with TRBJ2-7; D call uncertain. The V gene lost 5 bases and the J gene lost 3 bases, with 14 bases spanning the gap. The V gene's germline CDR1 is MNHEY and CDR2 SMNVEV (reference sequence). The CDR3 runs 14 residues. As DNA, the CDR3 is TGTGCCAGCAGTCCAAAGGGTCTGCGCTACGAGCAGTACTTC. This translates into CASSPKGLRYEQYF.

This clone was observed a handful of times. CDR3 DNA sequence: TGTGCCAGCACCCCAACAGGGGGGCGAGCAGATACGCAGTATTTT. Protein product: CASTPTGGRADTQYF. The chain uses TRBV19 and TRBJ2-3, with 8 bases identical to TRBD1. V gave up 9 bases and J gave up 4 bases; unmatched junction bases: 12. This CDR3 is 15 amino acids long. The V gene's germline CDR1 is LNHDA and CDR2 SQIVND (reference sequence).

The V call is TRBV19, the J call TRBJ1-1; 7 bases are a match to TRBD1. Germline lookup yields CDR1 LNHDA and CDR2 SQIVND (reference sequence). The CDR3 contains 15 residues. Trimming took 2 bases from V and 1 from J; bases not matched to a gene: 4. CDR3 bases: TGTGCCAGTAGTATAATACAGGGGTCGAACACTGAAGCTTTCTTT. Translation gives CASSIIQGSNTEAFF.

The CDR3, as DNA: TGTGCCAGCAGCTTAGTAATTCGGGGCGCCCTCTACGAGCAGTACTTC. It encodes CASSLVIRGALYEQYF. V is TRBV13 and J is TRBJ2-7; D could derive from TRBD1 or TRBD2 (5 bases each). Germline lookup yields CDR1 PRHDT and CDR2 FYEKMQ (reference sequence). The CDR3 extends over 16 amino acids. V was clipped by 1 base and J by 3 bases, with 16 bases between them.

The chain uses TRBV4-1 and TRBJ1-1; D unclear. Germline loops: CDR1 MGHRA, CDR2 YSYEKL. V was shortened by 4 bases and J by 0 bases, with 12 bases between the two germline ends. The CDR3 covers 15 residues. DNA of the CDR3: TGCGCCAGCAGCCTGCAAGTGGGCCTGAACACTGAAGCTTTCTTT. Its protein product is CASSLQVGLNTEAFF.

The chain joins TRBV6-5 to TRBJ2-3; tentative D call: TRBD1 (6 bases). Trimming stripped 4 bases from V and 1 base from J, with 6 bases between. The CDR3 has 13 residues. Germline CDR1 and CDR2: MNHEY and SVGAGI. The CDR3 is CASSSGGTDTQYF. The CDR3 coding sequence is TGTGCCAGCAGTTCAGGGGGCACAGATACGCAGTATTTT.

In its sample, this clone was seen once. The chain couples TRBV5-1 to TRBJ2-1, with TRBD2 matching 12 bases. The J segment lost 2 bases and the V segment lost 0 bases, leaving 9 bases of the junction unmatched. The CDR3 sequence is 19 residues long. Germline V gene data show CDR1 as SGHRS and CDR2 as YFSETQ. The DNA for the CDR3 is TGCGCCAGCAGCTTGGTCGGTCTAGCGGGAGGGCGGACCTACAATGAGCAGTTCTTC. It codes for CASSLVGLAGGRTYNEQFF.

The chain combines TRBV19 with TRBJ1-5, with a weak D call TRBD1 (5 bases). Germline CDR1 LNHDA, CDR2 SQIVND (reference sequence). V dropped 4 bases and J dropped 0 bases, with 16 bases sitting between them. The CDR3 is made up of 17 amino acids. CDR3 region: CASSTYRTDYSNQPQHF. The DNA of the CDR3 is TGTGCCAGTAGTACATACAGGACCGACTATAGCAATCAGCCCCAGCATTTT.

This chain uses TRBV6-1 with TRBJ2-7; 10 bases fit TRBD2. V dropped 5 bases and J dropped 5; count of bases not matched to a gene: 6. The CDR3 is 14 residues long. Germline-derived CDR1 and CDR2 are MNHNS and SASEGT. This chain's CDR3 is CASSLLAGANEQYF. The CDR3 DNA reads TGTGCCAGCAGTCTCCTAGCGGGAGCGAACGAGCAGTACTTC.

This chain connects TRBV4-2 to TRBJ2-1; tentatively, D is TRBD1 (5 bases). Trimming pared 4 bases from V and 4 bases from J, leaving 14 bases between. The CDR3 loop spans 15 amino acids. The germline V gene encodes CDR1 LGHNA and CDR2 YNFKEQ. The CDR3 nucleotides are TGTGCCAGCAGCCTCTCGTCTAGGGGTTACAATGAGCAGTTCTTC. Translating it yields CASSLSSRGYNEQFF.

The chain uses TRBV5-1 and TRBJ2-5, with 14 bases fitting TRBD2. This CDR3 region has 17 residues. The germline gives CDR1 SGHRS, CDR2 YFSETQ. With 5 bases clipped from V and 1 base from J, the junction kept 7 bases outside the gene matches. The CDR3 sequence is CASSWTSGRSSQETQYF. CDR3 DNA: TGCGCCAGCAGTTGGACTAGCGGGAGGTCCTCCCAAGAGACCCAGTACTTC. Full variable domain (remainder filled in from reference TRBV5-1 and TRBJ2-5): KAGVTQTPRYLIKTRGQQVTLSCSPISGHRSVSWYQQTPGQGLQFLFEYFSETQRNKGNFPGRFSGRQFSNSRSEMNVSTLELGDSALYLCASSWTSGRSSQETQYFGPGTRLLVL.

V and J are TRBV12-5 and TRBJ2-3; tentative D call: TRBD2 (5 bases). Trimming pared 2 bases from V and 1 base from J, leaving 22 bases between. This CDR3 has 19 residues. The germline CDR1 and CDR2 sequences are LGHNT and FRNRAP. CDR3 sequence: CASGLPGALFEGGTDTQYF. The CDR3, as DNA: TGTGCTAGTGGTTTGCCAGGAGCTTTATTCGAGGGAGGCACAGATACGCAGTATTTT.

This chain connects TRBV27 to TRBJ2-7; TRBD2 aligns across 9 bases. The germline V gene encodes CDR1 MNHEY and CDR2 SMNVEV (reference sequence). This CDR3 has 13 amino acids. V dropped 6 bases and J dropped 3; count of bases not matched to a gene: 3. The CDR3 spells CASSRTSDYEQYF. CDR3 nucleotide sequence: TGTGCCAGCAGCCGGACTAGCGACTACGAGCAGTACTTC.

The rearrangement joins TRBV5-6 to TRBJ2-2; D perhaps matches TRBD2 (5 bases). CDR1 and CDR2 (germline): SGHDT, YYEEEE. Trimming cost V 0 bases and J 7 bases, with 13 bases left between them. The CDR3 runs to 15 residues. Written as DNA, the CDR3 is TGTGCCAGCAGCTTGGTCTGGGAAGAGGGCGGGGAGCTGTTTTTT. This sequence encodes CASSLVWEEGGELFF.

Turning to this clone: In the same sample, other DNA sequences code for this CDR3. This chain connects TRBV4-2 to TRBJ2-3; D unclear. Between the trimmed V and J ends, which lost 3 bases and 0 bases, there was a span of 10 bases. The CDR3 has 15 amino acids. In germline, CDR1 is LGHNA, CDR2 YNFKEQ. The CDR3 is CASSQAHASTDTQYF. The DNA for the CDR3 is TGTGCCAGCAGCCAGGCCCACGCTAGCACAGATACGCAGTATTTT.